The subject of this entry is one TCR beta chain. Its antigen remains unknown. The sample is drawn from a study of cytomegalovirus exposure and HLA in healthy donors. The study, taken as a whole, reports: V- and J-gene trimming in TCR beta was tied to a missense DCLRE1C variant by an analysis performed later. It was around 160 TCR beta chains that were listed as cytomegalovirus-associated.

The study ran its PCR with 60 Vbeta and 13 Jbeta primers. This table comes from immunoSEQ multiplex PCR, and its TCRdb copy is limited to in-frame clones, with some not included. The profile covers 150,000 to 200,000 clones, with 82% appearing a single time and 1.5% to 1.9% taken by the ten largest. This TCR was sampled from a man aged 35 to 55 in good health and CMV-seronegative. Sequencing used PBMCs.

DNA of the CDR3: TGTGCCAGCAGCTTACAGGGGGCGCTTTACGAGCAGTACTTC. Amino acids: CASSLQGALYEQYF. The rearrangement links TRBV7-2 to TRBJ2-7; TRBD1 matches at 8 bases. CDR1 and CDR2 (germline): SGHTA, FQGNSA. Trimming removed 2 bases from V and 4 bases from J; junction bases left unmatched: 4. The CDR3 consists of 14 residues.